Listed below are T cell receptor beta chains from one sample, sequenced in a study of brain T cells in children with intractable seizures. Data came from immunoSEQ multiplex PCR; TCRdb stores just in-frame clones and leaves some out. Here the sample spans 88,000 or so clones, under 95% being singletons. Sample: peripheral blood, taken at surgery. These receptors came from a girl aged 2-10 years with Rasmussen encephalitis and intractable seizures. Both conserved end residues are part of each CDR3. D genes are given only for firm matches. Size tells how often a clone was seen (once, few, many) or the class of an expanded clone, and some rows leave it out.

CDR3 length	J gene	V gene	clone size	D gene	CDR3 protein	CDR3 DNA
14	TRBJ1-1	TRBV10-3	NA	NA	CAISVRGVNTEAFF	TGTGCCATCAGTGTCCGGGGGGTGAACACTGAAGCTTTCTTT
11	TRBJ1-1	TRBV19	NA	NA	CATKGNTEAFF	TGTGCCACCAAGGGTAACACTGAAGCTTTCTTT
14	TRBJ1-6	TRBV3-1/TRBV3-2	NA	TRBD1	CASRPGTANSPLHF	TGTGCCAGCAGACCAGGGACAGCTAATTCACCCCTCCACTTT
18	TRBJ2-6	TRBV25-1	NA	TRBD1	CASSPPGQGLSGANVLTF	TGTGCCAGCAGTCCTCCGGGACAGGGACTCTCTGGGGCCAACGTCCTGACTTTC
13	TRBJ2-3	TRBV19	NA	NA	CASRGGSTWFQYF	TGTGCCAGTAGGGGCGGGTCTACCTGGTTTCAGTATTTT
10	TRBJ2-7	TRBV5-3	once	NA	CAGVGDEQYF	TGTGCCGGGGTCGGGGACGAGCAGTACTTC
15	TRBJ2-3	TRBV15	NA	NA	CATRPGGSSTDTQYF	TGTGCCACCAGGCCCGGGGGCTCTAGCACAGATACGCAGTATTTT
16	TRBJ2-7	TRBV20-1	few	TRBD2	CSASSPASGLLYEQYF	TGCAGTGCTAGTAGTCCAGCTAGCGGGTTGCTCTACGAGCAGTACTTC
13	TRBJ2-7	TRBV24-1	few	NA	CATSAPDSYEQYF	TGTGCCACCAGTGCCCCGGACTCCTACGAGCAGTACTTC
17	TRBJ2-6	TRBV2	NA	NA	CASLTRGGSSGANVLTF	TGTGCCAGCCTCACTAGGGGGGGAAGCTCTGGGGCCAACGTCCTGACTTTC
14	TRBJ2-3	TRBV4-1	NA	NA	CASSQDLGTDTQYF	TGCGCCAGCAGCCAAGATCTGGGTACGGATACGCAGTATTTT
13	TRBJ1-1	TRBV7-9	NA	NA	CASSHPLEDEAFF	TGTGCCAGCAGCCACCCGCTGGAGGATGAAGCTTTCTTT
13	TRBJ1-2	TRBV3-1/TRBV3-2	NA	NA	CASKGKGNYGYTF	TGTGCCAGCAAGGGCAAGGGAAACTATGGCTACACCTTC
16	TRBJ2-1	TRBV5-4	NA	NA	CASSASDGSSYNEQFF	TGTGCCAGCAGCGCCTCGGACGGGAGCTCCTACAATGAGCAGTTCTTC
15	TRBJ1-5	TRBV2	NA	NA	CASSEIGGNNQPQHF	TGTGCCAGCAGTGAGATTGGGGGAAACAATCAGCCCCAGCATTTT
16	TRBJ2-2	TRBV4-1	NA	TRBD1	CASSQGDRGTTGELFF	TGCGCCAGCAGCCAAGGGGACAGGGGCACGACCGGGGAGCTGTTTTTT
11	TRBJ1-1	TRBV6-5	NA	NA	CASSYPPEAFF	TGTGCCAGCAGTTACCCTCCCGAAGCTTTCTTT
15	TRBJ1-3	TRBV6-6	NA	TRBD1	CASSFDRGSGNTIYF	TGTGCCAGCAGCTTCGACAGGGGATCCGGAAACACCATATATTTT
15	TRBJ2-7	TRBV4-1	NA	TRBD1	CASSPLGQGTKEQYF	TGCGCCAGCAGCCCTCTCGGACAGGGGACTAAGGAGCAGTACTTC
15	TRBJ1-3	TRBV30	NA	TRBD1	CASQGAGLAGNTIYF	TGTGCTTCGCAGGGGGCCGGGTTGGCTGGAAACACCATATATTTT
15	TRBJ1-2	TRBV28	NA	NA	CASSLQDSIVYGYTF	TGTGCCAGCAGTCTCCAGGACAGTATTGTCTATGGCTACACCTTC
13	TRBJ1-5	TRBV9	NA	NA	CASGYGANQPQHF	TGTGCCAGCGGGTACGGGGCCAATCAGCCCCAGCATTTT
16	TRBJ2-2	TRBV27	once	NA	CASSPRLGAGSGELFF	TGTGCCAGCAGTCCCCGGTTAGGGGCGGGGTCCGGGGAGCTGTTTTTT
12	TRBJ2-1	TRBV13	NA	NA	CASSFLYNEQFF	TGTGCCAGCAGCTTCCTATACAATGAGCAGTTCTTC
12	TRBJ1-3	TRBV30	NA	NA	CAWSVSGNTIYF	TGTGCCTGGAGTGTATCGGGAAACACCATATATTTT
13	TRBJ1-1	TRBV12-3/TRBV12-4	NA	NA	CASRPQGGTEAFF	TGTGCCAGCAGACCGCAAGGGGGCACTGAAGCTTTCTTT
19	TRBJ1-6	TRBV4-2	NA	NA	CASSQDYREGGYNNSPLHF	TGTGCCAGCAGCCAAGATTATCGAGAGGGAGGGTATAACAATTCACCCCTCCACTTT
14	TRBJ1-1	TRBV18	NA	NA	CASSPRAGDTEAFF	TGTGCCAGCTCACCCAGGGCGGGGGACACTGAAGCTTTCTTT
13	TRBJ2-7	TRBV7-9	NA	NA	CASSLAGAYEQYF	TGTGCCAGCAGCTTAGCGGGAGCCTACGAGCAGTACTTC
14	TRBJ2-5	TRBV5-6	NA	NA	CASSRGHPQETQYF	TGTGCCAGCAGCAGGGGACACCCGCAAGAGACCCAGTACTTC
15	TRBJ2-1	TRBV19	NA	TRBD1	CASSIGRGTYNEQFF	TGTGCCAGTAGTATAGGCAGGGGGACCTACAATGAGCAGTTCTTC
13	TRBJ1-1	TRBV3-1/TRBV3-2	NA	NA	CASSQGGNTEAFF	TGTGCCAGCAGCCAAGGGGGGAACACTGAAGCTTTCTTT
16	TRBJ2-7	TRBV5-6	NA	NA	CASSFGGRVSSYEQYF	TGTGCCAGCAGCTTTGGCGGGCGGGTGAGCTCCTACGAGCAGTACTTC
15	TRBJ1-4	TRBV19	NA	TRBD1	CASSIRRDRDGKLFF	TGTGCCAGTAGTATCCGCCGGGACAGGGACGGAAAACTGTTTTTT
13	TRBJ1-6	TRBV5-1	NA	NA	CASSASRDSPLHF	TGCGCCAGCAGCGCGAGCCGGGATTCACCCCTCCACTTT
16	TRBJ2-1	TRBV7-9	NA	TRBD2	CASSFSGGKSYNEQFF	TGTGCCAGCAGCTTTAGCGGGGGCAAGTCCTACAATGAGCAGTTCTTC
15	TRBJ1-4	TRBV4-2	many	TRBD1	CASSHSGDRDEKLFF	TGTGCCAGCAGCCACTCGGGAGACAGGGATGAAAAACTGTTTTTT
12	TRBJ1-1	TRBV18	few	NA	CASSPRQAEAFF	TGTGCCAGCTCACCAAGGCAGGCTGAAGCTTTCTTT
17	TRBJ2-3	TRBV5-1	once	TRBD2	CASSLAGLAGGTDTQYF	TGCGCCAGCAGCTTGGCCGGACTAGCGGGAGGGACAGATACGCAGTATTTT
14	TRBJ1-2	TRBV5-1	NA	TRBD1	CASSWTSGTGGYTF	TGCGCCAGCAGCTGGACCTCCGGGACAGGAGGCTACACCTTC
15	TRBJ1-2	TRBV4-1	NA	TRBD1	CASSRSQGADYGYTF	TGCGCCAGCAGCAGATCCCAGGGGGCTGACTATGGCTACACCTTC
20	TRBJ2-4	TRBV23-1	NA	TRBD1	CASSHSPGQSPRIAKNIQYF	TGCGCCAGCAGTCACTCCCCGGGACAGTCTCCTAGGATAGCCAAAAACATTCAGTACTTC
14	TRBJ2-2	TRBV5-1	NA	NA	CASSLNRDTGELFF	TGCGCCAGCAGCTTGAACAGGGACACCGGGGAGCTGTTTTTT
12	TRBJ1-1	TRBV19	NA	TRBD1	CASRRGPIEAFF	TGTGCCAGTAGAAGGGGGCCCATTGAAGCTTTCTTT
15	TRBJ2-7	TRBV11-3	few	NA	CASSPHISGSYEQYF	TGTGCCAGCAGCCCCCATATCTCCGGCTCCTACGAGCAGTACTTC
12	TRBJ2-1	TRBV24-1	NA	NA	CATSEAGTARFF	TGTGCCACCAGTGAGGCCGGGACCGCGCGGTTCTTC
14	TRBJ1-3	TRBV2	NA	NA	CASSVGTSGNTIYF	TGTGCCAGCAGTGTTGGGACATCTGGAAACACCATATATTTT
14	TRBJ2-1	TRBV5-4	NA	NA	CASSPGALYNEQFF	TGTGCCAGCAGCCCGGGGGCATTATACAATGAGCAGTTCTTC
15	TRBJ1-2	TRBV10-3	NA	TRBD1	CAISVGTGGDYGYTF	TGTGCCATCAGTGTCGGGACAGGGGGGGACTATGGCTACACCTTC
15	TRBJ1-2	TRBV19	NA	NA	CASSINAGQGEGYTF	TGTGCCAGTAGTATAAACGCCGGACAAGGCGAGGGCTACACCTTC
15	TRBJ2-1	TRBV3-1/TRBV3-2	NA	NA	CASSQVGAPGNEQFF	TGTGCCAGCAGCCAAGTGGGGGCCCCAGGAAATGAGCAGTTCTTC
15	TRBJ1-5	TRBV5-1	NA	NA	CASSFTGNSNQPQHF	TGCGCCAGCAGCTTTACAGGGAATAGCAATCAGCCCCAGCATTTT
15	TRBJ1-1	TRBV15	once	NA	CATSRELIRYTEAFF	TGTGCCACCAGCAGAGAACTGATCCGGTACACTGAAGCTTTCTTT
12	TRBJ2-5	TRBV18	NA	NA	CASSGSQETQYF	TGTGCCAGCTCAGGGAGTCAAGAGACCCAGTACTTC
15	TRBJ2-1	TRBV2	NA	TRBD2	CASSPGLAVYNEQFF	TGTGCCAGCAGTCCGGGACTAGCGGTTTACAATGAGCAGTTCTTC